These T cell receptor beta chains were read from a single sample in a study of CD8+ T cells in alopecia areata. Clones were sequenced by immunoSEQ multiplex PCR, and TCRdb holds only the in-frame ones, with some missing. Here the sample spans about 100,000 clones, under 60% being singletons. The sample comprised NKG2D-low CD8+ T cells sorted from blood. These receptors all come from a human donor with alopecia areata. The CDR3 runs from the conserved cysteine through the conserved F or W. Size values are once, few and many counts, or a class for expanded clones, and some rows have none.

V: TRBV27
size: few
CDR3: CASSRRGPYEQYF

V: TRBV7-7
size: NA
CDR3: CASSLARVTTGETQYF

V: TRBV19
size: NA
CDR3: CASGTSGTPYNEQFF

V: TRBV20-1
size: NA
CDR3: CSALIGEQYF

V: TRBV5-4
size: NA
CDR3: CASSSQPDTQYF

V: TRBV2
size: once
CDR3: CASSATSRLPEAFF

V: TRBV7-9
size: NA
CDR3: CASSGNYGYTF

V: TRBV30
size: NA
CDR3: CAWLTGGTQYF

V: TRBV29-1
size: NA
CDR3: CSVLATMAYEQYF

V: TRBV2
size: NA
CDR3: CASSENIEQYF

V: TRBV4-1
size: NA
CDR3: CASSQELAEVYEQYF

V: TRBV14
size: few
CDR3: CASSRKRDRIYEQYF

V: TRBV29-1
size: NA
CDR3: CSVVLVGELFF

V: TRBV2
size: NA
CDR3: CARTGTSGTDTQYF

V: TRBV18
size: once
CDR3: CASSTTGFAETQYF

V: TRBV6-6
size: NA
CDR3: CASSYGNEQFF

V: TRBV15
size: NA
CDR3: CATSRDRDSVVREQYF

V: TRBV4-1
size: NA
CDR3: CASSVPLGGNTGELFF

V: TRBV28
size: NA
CDR3: CASSFNSRQYF

V: TRBV7-3
size: NA
CDR3: CASSSPQVPSNQPQHF

V: TRBV7-3
size: few
CDR3: CASSLGATQGAGELFF

V: TRBV5-1
size: once
CDR3: CASETGTLYQETQYF

V: TRBV25-1
size: NA
CDR3: CASSHGSSYNEQFF

V: TRBV28
size: NA
CDR3: CASLGRGDVYEQYF

V: TRBV4-2
size: NA
CDR3: CASSQESYLAKNIQYF

V: TRBV27
size: once
CDR3: CASSWGQGNQPQHF

V: TRBV27
size: NA
CDR3: CASSLSLAAEQFF

V: TRBV19
size: NA
CDR3: CASTPAQGWTGELFF

V: TRBV7-9
size: NA
CDR3: CASGGGLNTEAFF

V: TRBV2
size: NA
CDR3: CASATGEQYF

V: TRBV7-8
size: NA
CDR3: CASSTPTGLAGVAETQYF

V: TRBV27
size: NA
CDR3: CASSLVGDNQETQYF

V: TRBV7-9
size: few
CDR3: CASSPQTGETQYF

V: TRBV27
size: NA
CDR3: CAVNEQFF

V: TRBV12-5
size: NA
CDR3: CASGTPAQYF

V: TRBV2
size: NA
CDR3: CARGTDTGELFF

V: TRBV7-9
size: NA
CDR3: CASSLGGGYGYTF

V: TRBV27
size: NA
CDR3: CASSFSNYQPQHF

V: TRBV4-1
size: few
CDR3: CASSQVLDRAETQYF

V: TRBV27
size: NA
CDR3: CASSLGTVAYNEQFF

V: TRBV14
size: NA
CDR3: CASSQDRVANEQFF

V: TRBV6-6
size: NA
CDR3: CASKDGASGEQYF

V: TRBV6-5
size: few
CDR3: CASSGANVLTF

V: TRBV4-1
size: NA
CDR3: CASSLAGTSNTGELFF

V: TRBV18
size: few
CDR3: CASSHRGRMDAFF

V: TRBV29-1
size: few
CDR3: CSVVGDTSSYEQYF

V: TRBV25-1
size: NA
CDR3: CARSHEQFF